This TCR beta chain derives from a study of blood T cells in healthy people across ages (dated by TCRdb to about 2015). The study in broad terms: In model experiments, template switching captured roughly one uniquely barcoded TCR beta cDNA molecule for every two T cells. To track age-related changes in TCR beta repertoire diversity, the study relied on deep sequencing normalized with unique cDNA molecular identifiers. Four age groups were formed from the donors: young (average approximately 15 years), middle-aged (around 40), aged (62) and long-lived (about 80). To avoid experimental bias, donors of different ages were distributed randomly across sequencing lanes. The study analyzed two additional independent replicas of 1 million unique cDNA reads from the same blood draw for two donors, one aged 18 to 30 and one aged 80 or older. Broad study findings and their caveats: Conclusive comparison of naive and antigen-experienced compartments was prevented by the profiling of bulk unsorted PBMCs. Compared with the aged group, the long-lived group had more naive CD4+ T cells, fewer expanded clones and increased TCR diversity, suggesting age selection. Observed TCR beta diversity correlated strongly with the percentage of naive T cells measured by flow cytometry. Estimates of total diversity based on one million sequenced T cells were regarded as lower bounds and as underestimates. Because the CMV infection status of the donors was unknown, age-related changes in expanded clonotypes may potentially have been confounded. As age increased, observed TCR beta diversity per million T cells dropped in a roughly linear way, and a significant reduction was already evident by age 40.

Libraries were made using 5' RACE. For sequencing, an Illumina HiSeq 2500 was employed. A second PCR of roughly 6 to 11 cycles was performed with a sample-barcoded 5' primer and a J-beta primer mix. A template-switch 5' adaptor carrying 12 random nucleotides introduced a unique molecular identifier onto each TCR beta cDNA molecule. Each sample yielded at least 3 million CDR3-containing paired-end reads. The Mint cDNA synthesis kit, primed by a TRBC-specific oligonucleotide, was used to synthesize first-strand cDNA from all RNA. All cDNA was treated with uracil-DNA glycosylase and then went through a first 18-cycle PCR with the universal primers M1SS and BC2_uni_R. As for the authors' bioinformatics: Normalization of each sample was performed by random selection of 1 million high-quality reads, each carrying a distinct molecular identifier. Instead of being binned into consensus sequences, reads with shared molecular identifiers were discarded. MiTCR, set to a Q25 quality threshold and the strictest error-elimination algorithm, was used for CDR3 identification, clonotype clustering and error correction. A nonparametric unseen species model with Euler transformation was used to estimate lower-bound total TCR beta diversity. The public sequencing data were trimmed at Q25 with fastp and processed into clonotypes with MiXCR by TCRdb, which kept only in-frame beta chains. Rows with a matching CDR3 protein are joined into one entry that keeps the most common DNA and genes. These V and J calls rely on TCRdb rather than the paper's analysis. This sample lists roughly 1,300,000 distinct CDR3 sequences; 45% to 70% were detected once. The ten largest clones capture 6.5% to 8.5% of the sample.

The CDR1 and CDR2 encoded by the germline V gene (reference sequence) are MNHEY and SMNVEV. V and J are trimmed by 7 bases and 9 bases, and the gene matches miss 14 bases of the junction. The CDR3 starts with the cysteine, ends with the phenylalanine, and has 15 residues. Of all the DNA, just the CDR3 is kept, 45 bases in frame from base 1. The donors were some 39 Caucasian individuals from Russia, aged 6 to 90 years, who were systemically healthy. Around 10 milliliters of peripheral blood were collected from each donor into EDTA-treated Vacutainer tubes. Ficoll-Paque density-gradient centrifugation was used to isolate PBMCs, with at least 6 million obtained per sample. Total RNA, at least 6 micrograms per sample, was extracted from PBMCs with Trizol reagent. Naive CD45RAhigh/CD27high T cell percentages were measured by flow cytometry on a PBMC aliquot from every donor. This clonotype has a single count. Its antigen is not yet known. No per-base quality is available; no much larger clone lies one base away.

This TCR came from a man aged 18-30 years in good health. The chain is assembled from TRBV27 and TRBJ2-1, with 8 central nucleotides matching TRBD2. Material for sequencing was blood. CDR3 reads: CASTPGTSGASEQFF. The DNA sequence is as follows: TGTGCCAGCACCCCGGGGACTAGTGGAGCGAGTGAGCAGTTCTTC.